This T cell receptor (beta chain) was sequenced in a study of blood T cell repertoires in COVID-19. Across the whole study: Some COVID-19 samples were acute and others convalescent; all came from the United States, Italy and Spain. PBMCs, B-cell-depleted T cells, or T cells were the source of the cDNA or gDNA that made up the material.

Original analysis: By means of reference gene primer amplification, nucleated cell counts were estimated. Produced via immunoSEQ multiplex PCR; TCRdb's table is partial and in-frame only. V and J calls and clone size follow that table, whereas D and trimming were derived from the DNA. The table has 30,000 to 40,000 clones, 80% seen once. The CDR3 runs to 15 residues. V lost 0 bases to trimming and J lost 3 bases, with 8 bases between them. Germline loops: CDR1 MNHNY, CDR2 SVGAGI (reference sequence). The origin of this receptor is an elderly man with acute or convalescent COVID-19. Sequencing used peripheral blood. V gene TRBV6-6 combines with J gene TRBJ2-2; D possibly corresponds to TRBD2 (6 bases). For the CDR3, the DNA is TGTGCCAGCAGTTACTCAAGCGGGTACACCGGGGAGCTGTTTTTT. Translated, it gives CASSYSSGYTGELFF.